The rows below give T cell receptor beta chains drawn from one sample of a study of a mutant IDH1 vaccine in newly diagnosed glioma. Profiling relied on immunoSEQ multiplex PCR, and the TCRdb table lists in-frame clones only, not all of them. The profile shows about 34,000 clones, over 60% of them singletons. The sequences come from peripheral blood mononuclear cells (PBMCs), collected from a glioma patient treated with radiotherapy, temozolomide or both. The receptors were gathered from a man aged 45 to 65 with glioma. Some clones in this sample may be carry-over from other donors' samples. Each CDR3 is given with its conserved first and last residue. A D gene is named only where the DNA matches it firmly. Clone size is stated in some rows and not others, as once, few, many or a class when expanded.

V gene	clone size	D gene	J gene	CDR3 DNA	CDR3 protein
TRBV5-4	once	TRBD2	TRBJ2-1	TGTGCCAGCAGCTATACTAGCGGGAAGGTTAAGAATGAGCAGTTCTTC	CASSYTSGKVKNEQFF
TRBV13	.	TRBD1	TRBJ1-6	TGTGCCATGACAGGGAGGAGAAGTTCACCCCTCCACTTT	CAMTGRRSSPLHF
TRBV6-1	.	.	TRBJ2-7	TGTGCCAGCAACCCAGGGGGGCCGACCTACGAGCAGTACTTC	CASNPGGPTYEQYF
TRBV5-1	few	.	TRBJ1-1	TGCGCCAGCAGCCTCCAGGTTAGTGACACTGAAGCTTTCTTT	CASSLQVSDTEAFF
TRBV29-1	.	.	TRBJ2-5	TGCAGCGTTTTGGGCCCGACGGAGCAAGAGACCCAGTACTTC	CSVLGPTEQETQYF
TRBV5-6	once	.	TRBJ1-2	TGTGCCAGCAGCCCCTGGACGGCGGGGTGGAATGGCTACACCTTC	CASSPWTAGWNGYTF
TRBV14	once	.	TRBJ1-4	TGTGCCAGCAGCCAAGTCCGGGGCGCTAATGAAAAACTGTTTTTT	CASSQVRGANEKLFF
TRBV6-1	.	TRBD2	TRBJ2-2	TGTGCCAGCAGTGACACCCCGGGACTAGCGGGCACCGGGGAGCTGTTTTTT	CASSDTPGLAGTGELFF
TRBV6-1	.	TRBD2	TRBJ2-2	TGTGCCAGCAGTGAAGCGCTTACTAGCGGGACCACCGGGGAGCTGTTTTTT	CASSEALTSGTTGELFF
TRBV28	few	TRBD2	TRBJ2-3	TGTGCCAGCACCCGAGGCCAGCGGGAGACTGATACGCAGTATTTT	CASTRGQRETDTQYF
TRBV7-2	.	.	TRBJ2-7	TGTGCCAGCAGCAGAGGGGAGGGGGGGGTATACGAGCAGTACTTC	CASSRGEGGVYEQYF
TRBV15	few	.	TRBJ1-5	TGTGCCACCAGCGAGGACCGCTACTTCAATCAGCCCCAGCATTTT	CATSEDRYFNQPQHF
TRBV7-9	.	.	TRBJ1-2	TGTGCCAGCAGCCGAGACTTCTATGGCTACACCTTC	CASSRDFYGYTF
TRBV4-1	.	TRBD1	TRBJ1-3	TGCGCCAGCAGCCCAGGGGGGGGTGGAAACACCATATATTTT	CASSPGGGGNTIYF
TRBV5-5	.	TRBD1	TRBJ2-5	TGTGCCAGCACCTGGGGTTGGAGCTCACAGGGGGAGACCCAGTACTTC	CASTWGWSSQGETQYF
TRBV4-1	.	.	TRBJ2-7	TGCGCCAGCAGCCCCGCCGGTGGGGTTAGTCGCCACGAGCAGTACTTC	CASSPAGGVSRHEQYF
TRBV9	once	.	TRBJ1-2	TGTGCCAGCAGCGGGACCTTACAGGAATACACCTTC	CASSGTLQEYTF
TRBV9	.	.	TRBJ1-5	TGTGCCAGCAGCGTAGGGTTTGAAAGCAATCAGCCCCAGCATTTT	CASSVGFESNQPQHF
TRBV27	few	.	TRBJ1-5	TGTGCCAGCAAAAAGGACTATTCTTGGGATCAGCCCCAGCATTTT	CASKKDYSWDQPQHF
TRBV5-4	.	TRBD2	TRBJ2-5	TGTGCCAGCAGCTTGGGCGGGGCTAGCGGCGGGGAGACCCAGTACTTC	CASSLGGASGGETQYF
TRBV7-7	.	.	TRBJ1-1	TGTGCCAGCAGCCAGGGGAGGGTGGTACTAAGCACTGAAGCTTTCTTT	CASSQGRVVLSTEAFF
TRBV29-1	.	.	TRBJ2-3	TGCAGCGTTGGGGGATTGGTCACAGATACGCAGTATTTT	CSVGGLVTDTQYF
TRBV7-2	once	TRBD1	TRBJ2-7	TGTGCCAGCAGCTTAGTCCGCAGGGGGAAGAACTACGAGCAGTACTTC	CASSLVRRGKNYEQYF
TRBV5-5	.	.	TRBJ2-2	TGTGCCAGCAGCTTGGGGCGGGGCGGTGCCGGGGAGCTGTTTTTT	CASSLGRGGAGELFF
TRBV10-3	.	.	TRBJ1-3	TGTGCCATCAGTGAGGACAAGGCCGATGGAAACACCATATATTTT	CAISEDKADGNTIYF
TRBV19	.	.	TRBJ1-5	TGTGCCAGTAGTTCGCGACAGAGCAATCAGCCCCAGCATTTT	CASSSRQSNQPQHF
TRBV5-8	.	TRBD1	TRBJ1-4	TGTGCCAGCAGCCCCGGACAGGGAGATTCAACTAATGAAAAACTGTTTTTT	CASSPGQGDSTNEKLFF
TRBV15	.	.	TRBJ2-7	TGTGCCACCAGCAGCGCTCGGGCCTACGAGCAGTACTTC	CATSSARAYEQYF
TRBV7-7	.	.	TRBJ2-7	TGTGCTAGCAGCCATAACCCGGGGAACGAGCAGTACTTC	CASSHNPGNEQYF
TRBV6-5	.	TRBD2	TRBJ2-1	TGTGCCAGCAGCTCGGGACTAGCCAAAAACAATGAGCAGTTCTTC	CASSSGLAKNNEQFF
TRBV5-6	.	TRBD1	TRBJ1-2	TGTGCCAGCAGCATGACAGGGGATGGCTACACCTTC	CASSMTGDGYTF
TRBV7-2	.	TRBD1	TRBJ1-6	TGTGCCAGCAGCATATCGGGACAGGGGGCCTCACCCCTCCACTTT	CASSISGQGASPLHF
TRBV6-5	once	.	TRBJ2-7	TGTGCCAGCAGTGAGCCGGGTTCCTACGAGCAGTACTTC	CASSEPGSYEQYF
TRBV28	.	.	TRBJ1-1	TGTGCCAGCAGCCCCGGGTCGGGCCTGAACACTGAAGCTTTCTTT	CASSPGSGLNTEAFF
TRBV2	.	.	TRBJ2-7	TGTGCCAGCAATCTGGGAGGAATTGACGAGCAGTACTTC	CASNLGGIDEQYF
TRBV2	.	TRBD2	TRBJ2-2	TGTGCCAGCAGTGTCGTTAGCGGGGGGACGAGCACCGGGGAGCTGTTTTTT	CASSVVSGGTSTGELFF
TRBV2	.	TRBD1	TRBJ2-7	TGTGCCAGCAAACCGGGACAGGGCTACGAGCAGTACTTC	CASKPGQGYEQYF
TRBV5-1	.	.	TRBJ2-4	TGCGCCAGCAGCCCATTGACAGGTACGGCAACCAAAAACATTCAGTACTTC	CASSPLTGTATKNIQYF
TRBV5-1	few	TRBD1	TRBJ2-6	TGCGCCAGCAGCTCTAGTGGACAGGGGAGCTCTGGGGCCAACGTCCTGACTTTC	CASSSSGQGSSGANVLTF
TRBV20-1	.	.	TRBJ2-5	TGCAGTGTATCCCCCAAAGAGACCCAGTACTTC	CSVSPKETQYF
TRBV11-2	.	.	TRBJ1-1	TGTGCCAGCAGCTTAGGGGCGGACACTGAAGCTTTCTTT	CASSLGADTEAFF
TRBV5-5	.	.	TRBJ1-1	TGTGCCAGCAGCTTTGCCGCGGACCAGTCCGGTGAAGCTTTCTTT	CASSFAADQSGEAFF